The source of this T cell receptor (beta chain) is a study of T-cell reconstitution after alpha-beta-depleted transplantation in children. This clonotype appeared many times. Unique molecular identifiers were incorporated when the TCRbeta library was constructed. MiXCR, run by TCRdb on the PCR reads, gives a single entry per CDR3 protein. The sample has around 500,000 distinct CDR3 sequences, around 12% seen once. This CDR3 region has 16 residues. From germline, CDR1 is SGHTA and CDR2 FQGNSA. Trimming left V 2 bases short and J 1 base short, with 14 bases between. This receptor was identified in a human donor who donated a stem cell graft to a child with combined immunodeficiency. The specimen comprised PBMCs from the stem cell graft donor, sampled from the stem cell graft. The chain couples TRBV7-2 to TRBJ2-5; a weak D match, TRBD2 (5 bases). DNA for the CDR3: TGTGCCAGCAGCTTAATGATCCCGGGAATCCAAGAGACCCAGTACTTC. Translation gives CASSLMIPGIQETQYF. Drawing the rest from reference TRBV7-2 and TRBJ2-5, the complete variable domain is GAGVSQSPSNKVTEKGKDVELRCDPISGHTALYWYRQSLGQGLEFLIYFQGNSAPDKSGLPSDRFSAERTGGSVSTLTIQRTQQEDSAVYLCASSLMIPGIQETQYFGPGTRLLVL.